These T cell receptor beta chains were read from a single sample in a study of blood T cell repertoires in COVID-19. TCRdb keeps only in-frame clones here, not all; method: immunoSEQ multiplex PCR. This sample yields roughly 250,000 clones, of which around 86% are seen a single time; around 10% belongs to the top ten. Sequencing used peripheral blood. The source is a man in his forties who had recovered from COVID-19. The CDR3 runs from the conserved cysteine through the conserved F or W. D genes are given only for firm matches. Only some rows state a clone size, as once, few, many or a class for expanded clones.

TGTGCCACCAACAGGGGGTGGATGTTTTTT | CATNRGWMFF | TRBJ2-2 | TRBD1 | - | TRBV6-5
TGCAGCGCTGGGGGCTTCGGGAACACTGAAGCTTTCTTT | CSAGGFGNTEAFF | TRBJ1-1 | - | - | TRBV29-1
TGCGCCAGCAGCCAAGATGAGAAGCGCTACCCCCCTCTGGAGCAGTTCTTC | CASSQDEKRYPPLEQFF | TRBJ2-1 | - | once | TRBV4-1
TGTGCCAGCAGCCAAGGGACTAGCGGGAATGAGCAGTTCTTC | CASSQGTSGNEQFF | TRBJ2-1 | TRBD2 | once | TRBV3-1/TRBV3-2
TGTGCCAGCAGCTACCGGACATTGCGGAATGAGCAGTTCTTC | CASSYRTLRNEQFF | TRBJ2-1 | - | - | TRBV5-6
TGTGCCAGTAGTCCGGGACAGGGAAAGGGAACTGAAGCTTTCTTT | CASSPGQGKGTEAFF | TRBJ1-1 | TRBD1 | once | TRBV19
TGCGCCAGCAGCCAAGTGGGGGCGGGGGAGCTGTTTTTT | CASSQVGAGELFF | TRBJ2-2 | - | - | TRBV4-3
TGTGCCAGTAGTTTTCCCAAGGACAGGGCCTCCTACGAGCAGTACTTC | CASSFPKDRASYEQYF | TRBJ2-7 | TRBD1 | - | TRBV19
TGCGCCAGCAGCTTGGAAGCGGGAGTAAAAGAGCAGTACTTC | CASSLEAGVKEQYF | TRBJ2-7 | TRBD2 | - | TRBV5-1
TGTGCCAGCAGCACGGGACAGAGCTACGAGCAGTACTTC | CASSTGQSYEQYF | TRBJ2-7 | TRBD1 | once | TRBV5-5
TGTGCCAGCAGTGAGGAACCGGGACAGGGGTTCCTCTCTGGGGCCAACGTCCTGACTTTC | CASSEEPGQGFLSGANVLTF | TRBJ2-6 | TRBD1 | once | TRBV6-4
TGTGCCAGCAGCCCTGCCGGACTTGGGTCTCGGAGTAATGAAAAACTGTTTTTT | CASSPAGLGSRSNEKLFF | TRBJ1-4 | - | - | TRBV11-2
TGTGCCATCAGTGATGGTGGGGGCGGGAACACCGGGGAGCTGTTTTTT | CAISDGGGGNTGELFF | TRBJ2-2 | - | - | TRBV10-3
TGTGCCAGCAGCGCCCTCGGGAGCTCCTACAATGAGCAGTTCTTC | CASSALGSSYNEQFF | TRBJ2-1 | - | - | TRBV2
TGTGCCAGCAGTGAACAGGGCCCCAATCAGCCCCAGCATTTT | CASSEQGPNQPQHF | TRBJ1-5 | - | once | TRBV2
TGCGCCAGCAGCCAAGAGGGGGGACTTTCCTATGGCTACACCTTC | CASSQEGGLSYGYTF | TRBJ1-2 | - | - | TRBV4-1
TGTGCCAGCAGCCCCGGCCAACTAGCGGCACAAGAGACCCAGTACTTC | CASSPGQLAAQETQYF | TRBJ2-5 | TRBD2 | - | TRBV7-9
TGTGCCAGCAGTTCTACCCCTCAGGGGGCGATCACCGGGGAGCTGTTTTTT | CASSSTPQGAITGELFF | TRBJ2-2 | TRBD1 | - | TRBV7-9
TGCGCCAGGTCCGTGGGGCCGAAGACGAACACTGAAGCTTTCTTT | CARSVGPKTNTEAFF | TRBJ1-1 | - | - | TRBV23-1
TGTGCCAGTAGCCCCACGGGGGACAGGGGGCCCTCCCAGTACTTC | CASSPTGDRGPSQYF | TRBJ2-7 | TRBD1 | - | TRBV19
TGTGCCAGCAGCTTAGCGACAGGGGAATACGAGCAGTACTTC | CASSLATGEYEQYF | TRBJ2-7 | TRBD1 | - | TRBV7-9
TGTGCCAGCAGCGTAGCAGGGGTTGGAAACACCATATATTTT | CASSVAGVGNTIYF | TRBJ1-3 | - | - | TRBV9
TGTGCCAGTAGTATAAGGGGGGGCATGAACACTGAAGCTTTCTTT | CASSIRGGMNTEAFF | TRBJ1-1 | - | few | TRBV19
TGTGCCAGCAGCTTGAGGCCGGTTCCTGAAGCTTTCTTT | CASSLRPVPEAFF | TRBJ1-1 | - | many | TRBV7-9
TGTGCCAGTAGTATAGGAGCGCTCGGGGCAGATACGCAGTATTTT | CASSIGALGADTQYF | TRBJ2-3 | - | - | TRBV19
TGTGCCAGCAGCAACCTAGCGGGAGGGGGGGAGCAGTACTTC | CASSNLAGGGEQYF | TRBJ2-7 | TRBD2 | once | TRBV7-2
TGTGCCAGCAGTTTAAGATCAGGGTTGGATTCACCCCTCCACTTT | CASSLRSGLDSPLHF | TRBJ1-6 | - | - | TRBV27
TGCGCCAGCAGCCAAGATCGGACAGGGAGGTCCTACGAGCAGTACTTC | CASSQDRTGRSYEQYF | TRBJ2-7 | TRBD1 | - | TRBV4-3
TGTGCCAGCAGATCGCTAGTCTATGAGCAGTTCTTC | CASRSLVYEQFF | TRBJ2-1 | - | - | TRBV6-5
TGCGCCAGCAGTTGGGGGACTCTCCAAATCGGGGAGCTGTTTTTT | CASSWGTLQIGELFF | TRBJ2-2 | - | - | TRBV5-1
TGTGCCTGGAGACAGGACTCCTACAATGAGCAGTTCTTC | CAWRQDSYNEQFF | TRBJ2-1 | - | - | TRBV30
TGTGCCAGTAGTTCCAAGCCGGGACAGGGGGCTCGTACAAGGAACACTGAAGCTTTCTTT | CASSSKPGQGARTRNTEAFF | TRBJ1-1 | TRBD1 | - | TRBV19
TGTGCCAGCAGCTCCAGCGGGACCTCGAAGACCCAGTACTTC | CASSSSGTSKTQYF | TRBJ2-5 | TRBD2 | few | TRBV5-6
TGTGCCAGCAGCGCCCCGGACGGGAAGAACACTGAAGCTTTCTTT | CASSAPDGKNTEAFF | TRBJ1-1 | - | once | TRBV5-6
TGCGCCAGCAGCCCCACAGGGGTGCCTAATGAAAAACTGTTTTTT | CASSPTGVPNEKLFF | TRBJ1-4 | TRBD1 | few | TRBV5-1
TGTGCCAGCAGTTTTACGACAGGGGGGACAATGAACACTGAAGCTTTCTTT | CASSFTTGGTMNTEAFF | TRBJ1-1 | TRBD1 | few | TRBV6-2/TRBV6-3
TGTGCCAGCAGCCAACGGTACGGGCTAGCGGGAGAGACCCAGTACTTC | CASSQRYGLAGETQYF | TRBJ2-5 | TRBD2 | - | TRBV14
TGTGCCAGCAGCGGTCTAGCGGGCGGGGGTAAAGATACGCAGTATTTT | CASSGLAGGGKDTQYF | TRBJ2-3 | TRBD2 | - | TRBV9
TGTGCCAGCAGCCGTAACAGGCTCCACTCTGGAAACACCATATATTTT | CASSRNRLHSGNTIYF | TRBJ1-3 | - | - | TRBV7-2
TGTGCCAGCAGCCCAAGGGACTATCCTCGAAACAATGAGCAGTTCTTC | CASSPRDYPRNNEQFF | TRBJ2-1 | TRBD2 | once | TRBV7-6
TGCGCCAGCAGCCAAGAAGCGGTCTCTGGAAACACCATATATTTT | CASSQEAVSGNTIYF | TRBJ1-3 | - | - | TRBV4-3
TGTGCCAGCAGCTTGGGCGGGAGGGCCTTCGAGCAGTACTTC | CASSLGGRAFEQYF | TRBJ2-7 | TRBD2 | - | TRBV5-6
TGTGCCAGTAGTCAACTAGCGGGATACAATGAGCAGTTCTTC | CASSQLAGYNEQFF | TRBJ2-1 | TRBD2 | - | TRBV19
TGTGCCTGGATGACCCAAAGGGGAAAACTGTTTTTT | CAWMTQRGKLFF | TRBJ1-4 | - | once | TRBV30
TGTGCCAGCAGTGAAGCGTTCGGCTATGGCTACACCTTC | CASSEAFGYGYTF | TRBJ1-2 | - | - | TRBV6-1
TGTGCCAGCAGCCGACTAGCGGGGTTGAATGAGCAGTTCTTC | CASSRLAGLNEQFF | TRBJ2-1 | TRBD2 | - | TRBV6-2/TRBV6-3
TGTGCCAGCAGCTTGAACAGTTACAATGAGCAGTTCTTC | CASSLNSYNEQFF | TRBJ2-1 | - | - | TRBV5-6
TGTGCCAGCAGCGTAGCCGGGACAGGGAGGATAGATACGCAGTATTTT | CASSVAGTGRIDTQYF | TRBJ2-3 | TRBD1 | - | TRBV9
TGTGCCAGCAGGCGCCGGGGGGGCTACACCTTC | CASRRRGGYTF | TRBJ1-2 | - | - | TRBV6-5
TGTGCCAGCAGCTTAACTCCATCAAGGGGGCGATGGGGGTCCCAGTACTTC | CASSLTPSRGRWGSQYF | TRBJ2-5 | TRBD1 | - | TRBV7-2
TGCGCCAGCAGCTTGTGGGCGGGACAGGGGAAAGAGACCCAGTACTTC | CASSLWAGQGKETQYF | TRBJ2-5 | TRBD1 | - | TRBV5-1
TGCAGCGTCAGGGGGCAGTCCCATAGGGCTGAAGCTTTCTTT | CSVRGQSHRAEAFF | TRBJ1-1 | TRBD1 | - | TRBV29-1
TGTGCCAGCAGCTCCAGGGGTGGGAGCAATCAGCCCCAGCATTTT | CASSSRGGSNQPQHF | TRBJ1-5 | - | - | TRBV7-2
TGCGCCAGCAGCCCGGAGCCGGGGACCGCGGGGAAGGGACTGTTTTTT | CASSPEPGTAGKGLFF | TRBJ1-4 | - | - | TRBV5-1
TGTGCCTCGTCCAGGGGCCCCTACGAGCAGTACTTC | CASSRGPYEQYF | TRBJ2-7 | - | - | TRBV30
TGTGCCAGCAGCGTATCAACGGGAGGGCCTTCAGATACGCAGTATTTT | CASSVSTGGPSDTQYF | TRBJ2-3 | TRBD2 | few | TRBV9